Presented here are 6 T cell receptor beta chains from one specimen sequenced in a study of spatial heterogeneity in lung cancer. Study conclusions and caveats: Mutation counts in tumors were tracked by counts of expanded intratumoral alpha and beta TCRs.

TCRdb recomputed calls from the 5' RACE reads with MiXCR, one row per CDR3 protein. Of 9,900 or so distinct CDR3 sequences detected, approximately 8% appear once; the ten largest clones hold 15% to 20%. Their specific antigens are unknown. The time point was: sample taken at primary tumor resection. This specimen was lung tumor tissue, taken at surgery. The receptors come from a male donor with early-stage non-small cell lung cancer.

This clonotype was observed many times. The V and J genes are TRBV20-1 and TRBJ2-1; TRBD1 aligns across 9 bases. There are 11 residues in the CDR3. The ends lost 4 bases at V and 9 bases at J; junction bases unmatched: 1. Germline CDR1 reads DFQATT; CDR2 reads SNEGSKA (reference sequence). CDR3 sequence: CSAMDRGEQFF. DNA for the CDR3: TGCAGTGCTATGGACAGGGGTGAGCAGTTCTTC.

This clonotype was seen at least ten times. The V call is TRBV18, the J call TRBJ2-7, with a weak D call TRBD2 (5 bases). The CDR3 sequence is 11 residues long. The V end lost 6 bases, the J end lost 4 bases, and 7 bases lay between the germline ends. Germline lookup yields CDR1 KGHSH and CDR2 LQKENI. CDR3 in amino acids: CASSPGYEQYF. The CDR3 bases are TGTGCCAGCTCCCCGGGGTACGAGCAGTACTTC.

The table lists this clonotype with many counts. This sequence joins TRBV18 and TRBJ2-6; D is unresolved. Germline-derived CDR1 and CDR2 are KGHSH and LQKENI. The CDR3 loop spans 15 amino acids. V was trimmed by 3 bases and J by 0 bases, leaving 6 bases between them. CDR3 coding DNA: TGTGCCAGCTCACCGTCGGGCTCTGGGGCCAACGTCCTGACTTTC. Protein sequence: CASSPSGSGANVLTF.

This clonotype came up many times. The rearrangement uses TRBV5-1 and TRBJ2-5; the D call may be TRBD1 or TRBD2 (5 bases each). Trimming cost V 4 bases and J 2 bases, with 18 bases left between them. CDR1 and CDR2 from the germline V gene are SGHRS and YFSETQ. This CDR3 is 16 amino acids long. The CDR3 is CASSIRGRQPQETQYF. The CDR3 nucleotides are TGCGCCAGCAGCATTAGGGGACGGCAACCACAAGAGACCCAGTACTTC.

The table lists this clonotype with many counts. The J gene is TRBJ2-2, the V gene TRBV20-1, with 11 bases matching TRBD2. The V and J ends lost 6 bases and 7 bases, in that order; junction bases with no gene match: 10. The CDR3 runs to 15 residues. The germline CDR1 and CDR2 sequences are DFQATT and SNEGSKA (reference sequence). The CDR3 sequence is CSAPFSGRANGELFF. CDR3 nucleotides: TGCAGTGCCCCGTTTAGCGGGAGGGCCAACGGGGAGCTGTTTTTT.

Many counts were recorded for this clonotype. CDR3 sequence (DNA): TGTGCCAGCAGTGGGACTAGCGGTCTCTACGAGCAGTACTTC. This gives the protein CASSGTSGLYEQYF. V is TRBV27 and J is TRBJ2-7; the match to TRBD2 covers 11 bases. J lost 3 bases, V lost 5 bases, and 3 bases had no gene match. This CDR3 has 14 residues. The germline gives CDR1 MNHEY, CDR2 SMNVEV (reference sequence).